Listed below are T cell receptor beta chains from one sample, sequenced in a study of blood T cell repertoires in COVID-19. The method was immunoSEQ multiplex PCR; TCRdb's version includes in-frame clones alone and lacks a portion of them. This table has about 240,000 clones, around four fifths appearing once. The sequenced material came from peripheral blood. These receptors all come from a woman aged 80 or over with COVID-19, enrolled during active disease. The CDR3 runs from the conserved cysteine through the conserved F or W. A D gene is named only where the DNA matches it firmly. Clone size, where shown, is once, few, many, or a class for clones that have expanded.

abundance: once; j_gene: TRBJ1-4; v_gene: TRBV5-1; d_gene: .; CDR3nt: TGCGCCAGCAGCTTGAGCGGGGCGAGGAGCGAAAAACTGTTTTTT; CDR3aa: CASSLSGARSEKLFF
abundance: .; j_gene: TRBJ2-7; v_gene: TRBV11-2; d_gene: TRBD2; CDR3nt: TGTGCCAGCAGCTTAAGGCGGCGGGAGAGAGACCTCTACGAGCAGTACTTC; CDR3aa: CASSLRRRERDLYEQYF
abundance: once; j_gene: TRBJ1-2; v_gene: TRBV19; d_gene: .; CDR3nt: TGTGCCAGTTCCCGGGAGGCCATCGGGGGCTACACCTTC; CDR3aa: CASSREAIGGYTF
abundance: .; j_gene: TRBJ2-3; v_gene: TRBV30; d_gene: .; CDR3nt: TGTGCCTGGACGTTCCAGGGAACAGATACGCAGTATTTT; CDR3aa: CAWTFQGTDTQYF
abundance: .; j_gene: TRBJ1-1; v_gene: TRBV18; d_gene: TRBD1; CDR3nt: TGTGCCAGCTCACTTGGACAGGACACTGAAGCTTTCTTT; CDR3aa: CASSLGQDTEAFF
abundance: few; j_gene: TRBJ1-4; v_gene: TRBV15; d_gene: .; CDR3nt: TGTGCCACCAGCAGAGATCTTCAGGCAACTAATGAAAAACTGTTTTTT; CDR3aa: CATSRDLQATNEKLFF
abundance: .; j_gene: TRBJ2-1; v_gene: TRBV7-3; d_gene: .; CDR3nt: TGTGCCAGCAGCCCGACATCTAATATAGGTGAGCAGTTCTTC; CDR3aa: CASSPTSNIGEQFF
abundance: .; j_gene: TRBJ1-2; v_gene: TRBV4-2; d_gene: TRBD1; CDR3nt: TGTGCCAGCAGCCAAGCAGACAGGGGAGGCTACACCTTC; CDR3aa: CASSQADRGGYTF
abundance: .; j_gene: TRBJ1-1; v_gene: TRBV19; d_gene: .; CDR3nt: TGTGCCAGTAGTACATCGGGACTGGCGAGCACTGAAGCTTTCTTT; CDR3aa: CASSTSGLASTEAFF
abundance: .; j_gene: TRBJ1-2; v_gene: TRBV27; d_gene: .; CDR3nt: TGTGCCAGCAGTTTATCGGGGAGCTATGGCTACACCTTC; CDR3aa: CASSLSGSYGYTF
abundance: .; j_gene: TRBJ2-7; v_gene: TRBV7-2; d_gene: TRBD1; CDR3nt: TGTGCCAGCAGCTTAGTTGGACAGGATTCCTCCTACGAGCAGTACTTC; CDR3aa: CASSLVGQDSSYEQYF
abundance: .; j_gene: TRBJ1-5; v_gene: TRBV2; d_gene: TRBD1; CDR3nt: TGTGCCAGCAGTGAGCAACAGGGGGCAGGTCAGCCCCAGCATTTT; CDR3aa: CASSEQQGAGQPQHF
abundance: .; j_gene: TRBJ1-2; v_gene: TRBV7-9; d_gene: TRBD1; CDR3nt: TGTGCCAGCACCTCCAGTGGGGGACAGGGGGGTGGCTACACCTTC; CDR3aa: CASTSSGGQGGGYTF
abundance: .; j_gene: TRBJ2-7; v_gene: TRBV7-2; d_gene: .; CDR3nt: TGTGCCAGCAGCTCCACCAGATATTACGAGCAGTACTTC; CDR3aa: CASSSTRYYEQYF
abundance: few; j_gene: TRBJ2-7; v_gene: TRBV12-3/TRBV12-4; d_gene: .; CDR3nt: TGTGCCAGTTTTAAGGAGGGAGCTAACGAGCAGTACTTC; CDR3aa: CASFKEGANEQYF
abundance: few; j_gene: TRBJ2-3; v_gene: TRBV18; d_gene: .; CDR3nt: TGTGCCAGCTCACCAACGGTGGAGAATACGCAGTATTTT; CDR3aa: CASSPTVENTQYF
abundance: .; j_gene: TRBJ2-4; v_gene: TRBV27; d_gene: .; CDR3nt: TGTGCCAGCAGTTTATCGAGGGGGGAGGGAGCCAAAAACATTCAGTACTTC; CDR3aa: CASSLSRGEGAKNIQYF
abundance: .; j_gene: TRBJ1-2; v_gene: TRBV5-1; d_gene: .; CDR3nt: TGCGCCAGCAGCCCGAACCCACAGGTTGGCTATGGCTACACCTTC; CDR3aa: CASSPNPQVGYGYTF
abundance: .; j_gene: TRBJ1-4; v_gene: TRBV30; d_gene: .; CDR3nt: TGTGCCTGTAGGATCCAGGGGTACGAAAAACTGTTTTTT; CDR3aa: CACRIQGYEKLFF
abundance: .; j_gene: TRBJ2-7; v_gene: TRBV7-2; d_gene: TRBD2; CDR3nt: TGTGCCAGCAGCTTTCGGGAGGGAAGGGGCTACGAGCAGTACTTC; CDR3aa: CASSFREGRGYEQYF
abundance: .; j_gene: TRBJ1-1; v_gene: TRBV14; d_gene: .; CDR3nt: TGTGCCAGCAGCATCATTCAGCGCGCTGAAGCTTTCTTT; CDR3aa: CASSIIQRAEAFF
abundance: .; j_gene: TRBJ1-2; v_gene: TRBV30; d_gene: TRBD1; CDR3nt: TGTGCCTGGAGTGTAAGGGGGACAGCTCATGGCTACACCTTC; CDR3aa: CAWSVRGTAHGYTF
abundance: .; j_gene: TRBJ2-1; v_gene: TRBV19; d_gene: TRBD2; CDR3nt: TGTGCCAGTAGTATTAGTTACTCCCCTAGCGGGGGGGCCGGCAATGAGCAGTTCTTC; CDR3aa: CASSISYSPSGGAGNEQFF
abundance: few; j_gene: TRBJ1-3; v_gene: TRBV9; d_gene: TRBD1; CDR3nt: TGTGCCAGCAGCACCACAGGGGGAGGAAACACCATATATTTT; CDR3aa: CASSTTGGGNTIYF
abundance: .; j_gene: TRBJ1-1; v_gene: TRBV6-4; d_gene: .; CDR3nt: TGTGCCAGCAGTGACGAGGCGGGACTTCGAGCTTTCTTT; CDR3aa: CASSDEAGLRAFF
abundance: once; j_gene: TRBJ2-2; v_gene: TRBV5-1; d_gene: .; CDR3nt: TGCGCCAGCAGCTTGGATAAGGGGTATTCGGGCGGGGAGCTGTTTTTT; CDR3aa: CASSLDKGYSGGELFF
abundance: .; j_gene: TRBJ1-1; v_gene: TRBV30; d_gene: TRBD1; CDR3nt: TGTGCCTGGGCCGGACAGGGATTCTCGAACACTGAAGCTTTCTTT; CDR3aa: CAWAGQGFSNTEAFF
abundance: .; j_gene: TRBJ1-2; v_gene: TRBV15; d_gene: .; CDR3nt: TGTGCCACCAGCAGAGGAGAAGGGGCCGCCTATGGCTACACCTTC; CDR3aa: CATSRGEGAAYGYTF
abundance: .; j_gene: TRBJ1-5; v_gene: TRBV2; d_gene: .; CDR3nt: TGTGCCAGCAGTGTTCAATCCAGGGTCGGAAATCAGCCCCAGCATTTT; CDR3aa: CASSVQSRVGNQPQHF
abundance: .; j_gene: TRBJ1-2; v_gene: TRBV9; d_gene: TRBD1; CDR3nt: TGTGCCAGCAGCGTAGGACAGGGGAGTGACGGCTACACCTTC; CDR3aa: CASSVGQGSDGYTF
abundance: .; j_gene: TRBJ2-2; v_gene: TRBV5-1; d_gene: .; CDR3nt: TGCGCCAGCAGCTTGCAGGTTTCGAACACCGGGGAGCTGTTTTTT; CDR3aa: CASSLQVSNTGELFF
abundance: once; j_gene: TRBJ1-2; v_gene: TRBV5-1; d_gene: .; CDR3nt: TGCGCCAGCAGCTTCGGGGGTTCGGATGGCTACACCTTC; CDR3aa: CASSFGGSDGYTF
abundance: .; j_gene: TRBJ1-6; v_gene: TRBV6-5; d_gene: .; CDR3nt: TGTGCCAGCAGTTACTCGAGACAGGCCTTTAATTCACCCCTCCACTTT; CDR3aa: CASSYSRQAFNSPLHF
abundance: few; j_gene: TRBJ1-1; v_gene: TRBV29-1; d_gene: .; CDR3nt: TGCAGCGCCATCATGAACACTGAAGCTTTCTTT; CDR3aa: CSAIMNTEAFF
abundance: few; j_gene: TRBJ1-6; v_gene: TRBV6-5; d_gene: .; CDR3nt: TGTGCCAGCAGGGCGGTCGTTAATTCACCCCTCCACTTT; CDR3aa: CASRAVVNSPLHF
abundance: .; j_gene: TRBJ1-1; v_gene: TRBV7-3; d_gene: .; CDR3nt: TGTGCCAGCAGCTTACGGAACCGGGGCACTGAAGCTTTCTTT; CDR3aa: CASSLRNRGTEAFF
abundance: once; j_gene: TRBJ1-4; v_gene: TRBV5-6; d_gene: TRBD1; CDR3nt: TGTGCCAGCAGCCCCGGGACAGGAAATGAAAAACTGTTTTTT; CDR3aa: CASSPGTGNEKLFF
abundance: few; j_gene: TRBJ2-1; v_gene: TRBV7-2; d_gene: .; CDR3nt: TGTGCCAGCAGCTTACAGGGGAAGCCCTACAATGAGCAGTTCTTC; CDR3aa: CASSLQGKPYNEQFF
abundance: .; j_gene: TRBJ2-5; v_gene: TRBV7-9; d_gene: TRBD2; CDR3nt: TGTGCCAGCAGCTTAGGGTCTAGCGGCCAAGAGACCCAGTACTTC; CDR3aa: CASSLGSSGQETQYF
abundance: .; j_gene: TRBJ1-4; v_gene: TRBV5-4; d_gene: .; CDR3nt: TGTGCCAGCAGCTTCGGGGGACCGGATGAAAAACTGTTTTTT; CDR3aa: CASSFGGPDEKLFF
abundance: .; j_gene: TRBJ2-5; v_gene: TRBV30; d_gene: TRBD1; CDR3nt: TGTGCCTGGAGTGTACTTGGGACAGGGAGAGGAGAGACCCAGTACTTC; CDR3aa: CAWSVLGTGRGETQYF
abundance: .; j_gene: TRBJ1-5; v_gene: TRBV5-1; d_gene: .; CDR3nt: TGCGCCAGCAGCTTGGCGGAGGGCCAGCCCCAGCATTTT; CDR3aa: CASSLAEGQPQHF
abundance: .; j_gene: TRBJ2-1; v_gene: TRBV7-3; d_gene: TRBD2; CDR3nt: TGTGCCAGCAGCCACAGCGGGGGTTACAATGAGCAGTTCTTC; CDR3aa: CASSHSGGYNEQFF
abundance: .; j_gene: TRBJ2-7; v_gene: TRBV5-1; d_gene: .; CDR3nt: TGCGCCAGCAGCCTACAGGTTAGCTCCTACGAGCAGTACTTC; CDR3aa: CASSLQVSSYEQYF
abundance: .; j_gene: TRBJ1-3; v_gene: TRBV3-1/TRBV3-2; d_gene: .; CDR3nt: TGTGCCAGCAGTCCTGACTCTTTCTCTGGAAACACCATATATTTT; CDR3aa: CASSPDSFSGNTIYF
abundance: .; j_gene: TRBJ2-4; v_gene: TRBV6-1; d_gene: TRBD2; CDR3nt: TGTGCCAGCAGTGAAGTAGGTGGGGGGGACATTCAGTACTTC; CDR3aa: CASSEVGGGDIQYF
abundance: .; j_gene: TRBJ1-2; v_gene: TRBV10-3; d_gene: .; CDR3nt: TGTGCCATCAGTGAGTCGGGGCGGGGGATTAACTATGGCTACACCTTC; CDR3aa: CAISESGRGINYGYTF
abundance: .; j_gene: TRBJ1-2; v_gene: TRBV7-9; d_gene: .; CDR3nt: TGTGCCAGCAGTTCCCGGGGGGGGGCCCATGGCTACACCTTC; CDR3aa: CASSSRGGAHGYTF
abundance: .; j_gene: TRBJ1-1; v_gene: TRBV30; d_gene: .; CDR3nt: TGTGCCTGGAGTGGAAAAGGCGGGGTGAACACTGAAGCTTTCTTT; CDR3aa: CAWSGKGGVNTEAFF
abundance: .; j_gene: TRBJ2-7; v_gene: TRBV2; d_gene: .; CDR3nt: TGTGCCAGCAGGGCCATTGTCCCGGGCGAGCAGTACTTC; CDR3aa: CASRAIVPGEQYF
abundance: .; j_gene: TRBJ2-5; v_gene: TRBV7-2; d_gene: .; CDR3nt: TGTGCCAGCAGTATAACCGCGACAGTCTCGACCCAGTACTTC; CDR3aa: CASSITATVSTQYF
abundance: .; j_gene: TRBJ2-3; v_gene: TRBV29-1; d_gene: TRBD2; CDR3nt: TGCAGCGTTGTTCGCACTAGCGGGAGGGGTGATACGCAGTATTTT; CDR3aa: CSVVRTSGRGDTQYF
abundance: .; j_gene: TRBJ1-4; v_gene: TRBV5-4; d_gene: TRBD1; CDR3nt: TGTGCCAGCAGCCTAGGGGGACAGGGGAGAGGAAAACTGTTTTTT; CDR3aa: CASSLGGQGRGKLFF
abundance: .; j_gene: TRBJ2-7; v_gene: TRBV5-1; d_gene: .; CDR3nt: TGCGCCAGCAGCGATACGGGGAGTAGCTCCTACGAGCAGTACTTC; CDR3aa: CASSDTGSSSYEQYF
abundance: .; j_gene: TRBJ1-6; v_gene: TRBV7-3; d_gene: .; CDR3nt: TGTGCCAGCAGCTTGGCCAGGTTGGAATATTCACCCCTCCACTTT; CDR3aa: CASSLARLEYSPLHF
abundance: .; j_gene: TRBJ2-1; v_gene: TRBV29-1; d_gene: .; CDR3nt: TGCAGCGTTGAACGGGGAGTAGGGAATGAGCAGTTCTTC; CDR3aa: CSVERGVGNEQFF
abundance: .; j_gene: TRBJ2-2; v_gene: TRBV7-3; d_gene: TRBD1; CDR3nt: TGTGCCAGCTCGGACAGGGCCACCGGGGAGCTGTTTTTT; CDR3aa: CASSDRATGELFF